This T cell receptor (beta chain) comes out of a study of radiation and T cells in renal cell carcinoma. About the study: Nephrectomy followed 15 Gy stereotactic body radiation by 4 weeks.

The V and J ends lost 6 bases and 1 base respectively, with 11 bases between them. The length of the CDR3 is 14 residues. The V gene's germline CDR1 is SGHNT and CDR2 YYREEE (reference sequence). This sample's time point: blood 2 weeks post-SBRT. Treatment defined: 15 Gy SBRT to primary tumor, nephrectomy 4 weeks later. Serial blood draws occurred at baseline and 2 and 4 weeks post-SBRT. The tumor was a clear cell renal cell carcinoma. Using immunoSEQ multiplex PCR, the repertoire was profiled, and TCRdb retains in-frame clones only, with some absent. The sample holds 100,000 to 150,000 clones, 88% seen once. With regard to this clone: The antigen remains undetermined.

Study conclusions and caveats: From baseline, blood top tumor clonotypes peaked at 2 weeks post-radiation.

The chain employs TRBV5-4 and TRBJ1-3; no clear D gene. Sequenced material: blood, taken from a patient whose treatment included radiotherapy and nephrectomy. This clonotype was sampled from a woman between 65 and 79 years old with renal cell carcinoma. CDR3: CASTLGGSGNTIYF. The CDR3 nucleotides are TGTGCCAGCACCTTAGGAGGGTCTGGAAACACCATATATTTT.